The 26 T cell receptor beta chains below come from one sample, sequenced in a study of beta chain features in type 1 diabetes. What these receptors recognize is not known. Findings and caveats of the study: All four CD4+ subsets of Type 1 diabetes patients contained TCRB CDR3s that were moderately but significantly shorter.

Expressed TCRB transcripts were sequenced after all isolated RNA was converted to cDNA. Produced via immunoSEQ multiplex PCR; TCRdb's table is partial and in-frame only. The sample includes roughly 700,000 clones, around an eighth seen only once; the top ten take approximately 0.022%. The material sequenced was naive CD4+ T cells from blood. These receptors all stem from a man between 18 and 35 years old with type 1 diabetes.

In this sample, this clone turned up a few times. The V gene is TRBV5-6, the J gene TRBJ2-3; D ambiguous. The germline CDR1 and CDR2 sequences are SGHDT and YYEEEE. Trimming took 4 bases from V and 2 from J, leaving 11 bases between them. This CDR3 is 14 amino acids long. CDR3 coding DNA: TGTGCCAGCAGCATGTCCCTGGCCACAGATACGCAGTATTTT. Protein product: CASSMSLATDTQYF.

The rearrangement links TRBV29-1 to TRBJ1-1, with D possibly being TRBD1 (5 bases). The CDR3 spans 12 residues. The germline gives CDR1 SQVTM, CDR2 ANQGSEA. V lost 4 bases and J 4 bases, leaving 10 bases between the germline ends. The CDR3 DNA is TGCAGCGTTGGTGGCGGGGGCACTGAAGCTTTCTTT. It translates to CSVGGGGTEAFF. The whole variable domain, remainder taken from reference TRBV29-1 and TRBJ1-1, is SAVISQKPSRDICQRGTSLTIQCQVDSQVTMMFWYRQQPGQSLTLIATANQGSEATYESGFVIDKFPISRPNLTFSTLTVSNMSPEDSSIYLCSVGGGGTEAFFGQGTRLTVV.

This clone was observed a handful of times. The CDR3 nucleotides are TGTGCCATAAGTCCGGGACTAGCGGGGATGTACCAAGAGACCCAGTACTTC. It encodes CAISPGLAGMYQETQYF. The chain uses TRBV10-3 and TRBJ2-5, with 13 nucleotides matching TRBD2. Germline CDR1 is ENHRY and CDR2 is SYGVKD. The CDR3 loop spans 17 amino acids. V was pared by 9 bases and J by 0 bases, with 10 bases of the junction left unmatched.

This clone was detected a few times. This rearrangement joins TRBV7-9 to TRBJ1-4; 7 bases are shared with TRBD1. There are 14 residues in the CDR3. CDR1 and CDR2 (germline): SEHNR, FQNEAQ (reference sequence). The junction had 6 bases not matched to a gene; V was cut back by 5 bases and J by 6 bases. The chain's CDR3 is CASSTGTVDEKLFF. CDR3 sequence (DNA): TGTGCCAGCAGCACCGGGACAGTCGATGAAAAACTGTTTTTT.

This clone was counted only a few times. The chain links TRBV30 to TRBJ2-1; D unresolved. V lost 0 bases, J lost 8 bases, and 5 bases lay in between. CDR1 is GTSNPN and CDR2 is SVGIG in the germline V gene (reference sequence). The CDR3 consists of 11 residues. The CDR3 DNA reads TGTGCCTGGAGTGTAAAGGATGAGCAGTTCTTC. Its translation is CAWSVKDEQFF.

This clone came up a few times. DNA for the CDR3: TGTGCCAGCAGTTACTCGAATTGGCAGGGTGGAGAGACCCAGTACTTC. Its translation is CASSYSNWQGGETQYF. The chain joins TRBV6-5 to TRBJ2-5; D is perhaps TRBD1 (5 bases). The germline CDR1 and CDR2 sequences are MNHEY and SVGAGI. This CDR3 spans 16 amino acids. Deletions cut 0 bases from V and 4 bases from J, with 15 bases between.

This clone was seen a few times. V is TRBV28 and J is TRBJ1-1; 7 bases line up with TRBD1. Germline CDR1 reads MDHEN; CDR2 reads SYDVKM. The CDR3 covers 16 residues. V lost 2 bases, J lost 4 bases, and 10 bases stayed unmatched. The CDR3 DNA reads TGTGCCAGCAGTTTAGCCAAGGGGGCGAAGGGCACTGAAGCTTTCTTT. Translated: CASSLAKGAKGTEAFF.

This chain joins TRBV27 and TRBJ1-6, with TRBD1 identical over 11 bases. Germline assignment: CDR1 MNHEY and CDR2 SMNVEV (reference sequence). With V trimmed by 7 bases and J by 0 bases, 8 bases remained unmatched. The CDR3 is 18 residues long. The CDR3 spells CASTLRTGGDSYNSPLHF. CDR3 nucleotides: TGTGCCAGCACGCTTCGGACAGGGGGCGACTCCTATAATTCACCCCTCCACTTT.

The V call is TRBV20-1, the J call TRBJ2-1; 7 nucleotides agree with TRBD2. The CDR3 runs 11 residues. Germline CDR1 DFQATT, CDR2 SNEGSKA (reference sequence). Trimming at V came to 0 bases and at J to 12 bases, leaving 2 bases not matched to a gene. The CDR3 nucleotides are TGCAGTGCTAGAGATCGGGAGGCGCAGTTCTTC. Its protein product is CSARDREAQFF.

This clone was detected only a few times. This chain uses TRBV5-1 with TRBJ2-5, with 7 bases matching TRBD1. Unmatched junction bases numbered 7, after V lost 2 bases and J lost 0 bases. The CDR3 consists of 16 residues. Germline V gene sequence: CDR1 SGHRS, CDR2 YFSETQ. The CDR3 sequence: CASSFTVQGYQETQYF. DNA for the CDR3: TGCGCCAGCAGCTTCACGGTACAGGGGTACCAAGAGACCCAGTACTTC.

The chain uses TRBV29-1 and TRBJ2-7; D is ambiguous. Germline assignment: CDR1 SQVTM and CDR2 ANQGSEA. The V gene lost 5 bases and the J gene lost 2 bases, with 10 bases spanning the gap. The CDR3 consists of 12 residues. Written as DNA, the CDR3 is TGCAGCGTTAGACGGGCACCCTACGAGCAGTACTTC. It codes for CSVRRAPYEQYF.

The chain recombines TRBV7-3 with TRBJ2-3; 10 bases are a match to TRBD2. Germline CDR1 reads SGHTA; CDR2 reads FQGTGA. CDR3 length: 16 residues. The ends lost 5 bases at V and 5 bases at J; junction bases unmatched: 10. The CDR3 DNA reads as TGTGCCAGCAGCACCGTAGCGGGGGGAGTGGGAGATACGCAGTATTTT. Amino acids: CASSTVAGGVGDTQYF.

The V and J genes are TRBV30 and TRBJ2-3; TRBD1 aligns across 7 bases. V gave up 6 bases and J gave up 4 bases; unmatched junction bases: 7. The CDR3 extends over 13 amino acids. Germline V CDR1 and CDR2: GTSNPN, SVGIG (reference sequence). For the CDR3, the DNA is TGTGCCTGTTCTACAGGGGCGGCAGATACGCAGTATTTT. Translating gives CACSTGAADTQYF. Drawing the rest from reference TRBV30 and TRBJ2-3, the complete variable domain is SQTIHQWPATLVQPVGSPLSLECTVEGTSNPNLYWYRQAAGRGLQLLFYSVGIGQISSEVPQNLSASRPQDRQFILSSKKLLLSDSGFYLCACSTGAADTQYFGPGTRLTVL.

The chain joins TRBV9 to TRBJ1-6, with unresolved D. This CDR3 comprises 14 residues. Germline V gives CDR1 SGDLS, CDR2 YYNGEE. V was cut by 1 base and J by 13 bases, with 15 bases left in between. DNA of the CDR3: TGTGCCAGCAGCGTAACCCAAACCACGGGGCCCCTCCACTTT. Protein: CASSVTQTTGPLHF.

V gene TRBV11-2 combines with J gene TRBJ2-1, with TRBD1 matching 8 bases. The trim removed 5 bases at V and 1 base at J, leaving 13 bases unmatched. This CDR3 comprises 18 residues. Germline lookup yields CDR1 SGHAT and CDR2 FQNNGV. The CDR3 sequence: CASSPRGTGGSSYNEQFF. The CDR3 coding sequence is TGTGCCAGCAGCCCGCGGGGAACAGGGGGATCGTCCTACAATGAGCAGTTCTTC. Full variable domain (rest looked up from reference TRBV11-2 and TRBJ2-1): EAGVAQSPRYKIIEKRQSVAFWCNPISGHATLYWYQQILGQGPKLLIQFQNNGVVDDSQLPKDRFSAERLKGVDSTLKIQPAKLEDSAVYLCASSPRGTGGSSYNEQFFGPGTRLTVL.

The chain recombines TRBV25-1 with TRBJ1-1; possibly TRBD1 for D (6 bases). The CDR3 contains 15 residues. From germline, CDR1 is MGHDK and CDR2 SYGVNS. Deletions cut 6 bases from V and 5 bases from J, with 19 bases between. The CDR3 sequence is CASRHQGLRGTEAFF. CDR3 nucleotides: TGTGCCAGCAGGCACCAGGGGCTGAGGGGGACTGAAGCTTTCTTT. The variable domain in full, completed from reference TRBV25-1 and TRBJ1-1, reads EADIYQTPRYLVIGTGKKITLECSQTMGHDKMYWYQQDPGMELHLIHYSYGVNSTEKGDLSSESTVSRIRTEHFPLTLESARPSHTSQYLCASRHQGLRGTEAFFGQGTRLTVV.

The CDR3 loop reads CASSEDEGSSPLHF. The CDR3 DNA is TGCGCCAGCAGTGAGGACGAGGGTAGTTCACCCCTCCACTTT. The chain joins TRBV10-2 to TRBJ1-6; no clear D. The CDR3 consists of 14 residues. Germline V lookup: CDR1 WSHSY, CDR2 SAAADI. The V end was cut by 2 bases, the J end by 9 bases, with 11 bases between.

This clone came up a few times. The genes are TRBV28 and TRBJ2-7; D is undetermined. V lost 2 bases and J lost 0, with 11 bases in between. Germline V gene data show CDR1 as MDHEN and CDR2 as SYDVKM. This CDR3 region has 15 residues. CDR3 in amino acids: CASSLAQASSYEQYF. The DNA of the CDR3 is TGTGCCAGCAGTTTAGCCCAAGCTAGCTCCTACGAGCAGTACTTC.

The J gene is TRBJ2-4, the V gene TRBV19, with a possible D match to TRBD2 (5 bases). The germline V gene encodes CDR1 LNHDA and CDR2 SQIVND (reference sequence). Trimming shortened V by 5 bases and J by 9 bases, and 14 bases separated the two germline ends. The CDR3 extends over 13 amino acids. The CDR3 DNA follows: TGTGCCAGTAGTCGAGAGGCGGGTAGCATTCAGTACTTC. This gives the protein CASSREAGSIQYF.

The rearrangement joins TRBV5-4 to TRBJ1-1; tentatively, D is TRBD1 (6 bases). The V end lost 4 bases, the J end lost 2 bases, and 9 bases lay between the germline ends. This CDR3 region has 13 residues. Per germline, CDR1 SGHNT and CDR2 YYREEE (reference sequence). Here the CDR3 reads CASSLDSNTEAFF. For the CDR3, the DNA is TGTGCCAGCAGCCTGGACAGCAACACTGAAGCTTTCTTT.

The chain employs TRBV30 and TRBJ1-3; tentatively, D is TRBD1 (5 bases). There are 14 residues in the CDR3. Germline lookup yields CDR1 GTSNPN and CDR2 SVGIG (reference sequence). The germline V and J ends were trimmed by 8 bases and 4 bases, with 18 bases remaining between them. The CDR3 protein is CAGVNGAAGNTIYF. CDR3 DNA: TGTGCCGGGGTGAATGGGGCAGCCGGAAACACCATATATTTT.

V usage is TRBV19 and J usage is TRBJ1-2; D is undetermined. This CDR3 is built from 16 residues. V lost 3 bases, J lost 6 bases, and 20 bases lay in between. Germline V CDR1 and CDR2: LNHDA, SQIVND (reference sequence). The CDR3 DNA reads as TGTGCCAGTAGTATTATGATCGCGGGGTTATACGATGGCTACACCTTC. This translates into CASSIMIAGLYDGYTF.

The chain recombines TRBV6-6 with TRBJ2-7; D may be TRBD1 or TRBD2 (5 bases each). Germline CDR1 is MNHNY and CDR2 is SVGAGI (reference sequence). CDR3 length: 14 amino acids. Deletions cut 5 bases from V and 3 bases from J, with 14 bases between. CDR3 sequence: CASSVRDGYYEQYF. DNA for the CDR3: TGTGCCAGCAGTGTCCGGGACGGATACTACGAGCAGTACTTC.

This clone was detected only a few times. The rearrangement uses TRBV30 and TRBJ1-1, with unresolved D. Germline V gene sequence: CDR1 GTSNPN, CDR2 SVGIG (reference sequence). V dropped 0 bases and J dropped 1 base, with 12 bases sitting between them. This CDR3 region has 15 residues. This CDR3 is CAWSVLSKANTEAFF. Here the CDR3 DNA reads TGTGCCTGGAGTGTACTTTCGAAAGCGAACACTGAAGCTTTCTTT.

This clone was observed a few times. V is TRBV28 and J is TRBJ1-2; D is perhaps TRBD1 (5 bases). The CDR3 loop spans 14 amino acids. Germline CDR1 and CDR2: MDHEN and SYDVKM. Trimming removed 3 bases at V and 3 bases at J, with 11 bases between. The chain's CDR3 is CASSLTREDYGYTF. Written as DNA, the CDR3 is TGTGCCAGCAGTTTGACCAGGGAGGACTATGGCTACACCTTC.

The table lists this clone with a few counts. The chain is built from TRBV5-4 and TRBJ1-5, with 12 positions matching TRBD1. CDR3 length: 16 amino acids. Trimming cost V 0 bases and J 6 bases; bases outside gene matches: 4. Germline V gene lookup returns CDR1 SGHNT and CDR2 YYREEE (reference sequence). The CDR3 bases are TGTGCCAGCAGCTTGGGAGGGGGACAGGGGGCTCAGCCCCAGCATTTT. Its translation is CASSLGGGQGAQPQHF.